One T cell receptor beta chain is described in this entry. Each CDR3 protein gets one entry in TCRdb, which reprocessed the 5' RACE reads and gives no DNA. This sample's clone table lists approximately 380,000 distinct CDR3 sequences. The data stem from a study of monozygotic twins with inflammatory bowel disease. This CDR3 region has 17 residues. CDR1 MNHEY and CDR2 SVGAGI come from the germline V gene. The receptor was derived from a human donor with ulcerative colitis or Crohn's disease, or a healthy co-twin of an affected twin (not recorded which). The sequencing input was blood. The genes are TRBV6-5 and TRBJ1-1; with no DNA, the TCRdb D assignment of TRBD1 cannot be verified. The CDR3: CASSYGAGGQFTSEAFF.